This TCR beta chain was identified during a study of blood T cell repertoires in COVID-19. The wider study: The United States, Italy and Spain supplied acute and convalescent COVID-19 samples.

TCRdb's copy holds only in-frame clones and misses some; the assay was immunoSEQ multiplex PCR. The sample comprises about 13,000 clones, 90% of which are singletons, and less than 25% rests with the top ten. The receptor was derived from a human donor with active COVID-19. The donor label of this sample is uncertain. The sequenced material came from peripheral blood.

The CDR3 DNA reads as TGTGCCAGCAGCTCATCCTTGACAGGGCGGACAGATACGCAGTATTTT. Translating it yields CASSSSLTGRTDTQYF. The V and J genes are TRBV7-3 and TRBJ2-3, with TRBD1 matching 7 bases. After removal of 4 bases from V and 3 bases from J, the junction contained 10 bases not matched to a gene. The CDR3 totals 16 residues. Germline V gene sequence: CDR1 SGHTA, CDR2 FQGTGA.